What follows are 3 T cell receptor beta chains derived from one specimen sequenced in a study of blood T cell repertoires in COVID-19. Profiled with immunoSEQ multiplex PCR; TCRdb holds only in-frame clones, not every one. This sample has about 68,000 clones, with under 85% found just once. The sequenced sample was peripheral blood. The source is a woman between 50 and 59 years old with acute or convalescent COVID-19.

The rearrangement joins TRBV5-1 to TRBJ2-3; 11 bases are a match to TRBD2. The germline gives CDR1 SGHRS, CDR2 YFSETQ. CDR3 length equals 16 residues. Trimming removed 2 bases from V and 3 bases from J; junction bases left unmatched: 5. CDR3 amino acids: CASSLTSGSGTDTQYF. The CDR3, as DNA: TGCGCCAGCAGCTTAACTAGCGGGAGTGGGACAGATACGCAGTATTTT.

The CDR3, as DNA: TGTGCCAGCAGCCCCGGCGGGGGTGGTCACAATGAGCAGTTCTTC. This translates into CASSPGGGGHNEQFF. The chain links TRBV3-1 (or the pseudogene TRBV3-2) to TRBJ2-1, with 7 bases aligning to TRBD2. Germline lookup yields CDR1 LGHDT and CDR2 YNNKEL (reference sequence). CDR3 length equals 15 residues. The junction had 8 bases not matched to a gene; V was cut back by 4 bases and J by 5 bases.

V and J are TRBV3-1 (or the pseudogene TRBV3-2) and TRBJ2-1, with TRBD2 as a possible D gene (7 bases). V dropped 3 bases and J dropped 2 bases, with 11 bases sitting between them. The germline CDR1 and CDR2 sequences are LGHDT and YNNKEL (reference sequence). The CDR3 consists of 15 residues. The DNA for the CDR3 is TGTGCCAGCAGCCAGAGGGGGGGCCCCTACAATGAGCAGTTCTTC. Its translation: CASSQRGGPYNEQFF.